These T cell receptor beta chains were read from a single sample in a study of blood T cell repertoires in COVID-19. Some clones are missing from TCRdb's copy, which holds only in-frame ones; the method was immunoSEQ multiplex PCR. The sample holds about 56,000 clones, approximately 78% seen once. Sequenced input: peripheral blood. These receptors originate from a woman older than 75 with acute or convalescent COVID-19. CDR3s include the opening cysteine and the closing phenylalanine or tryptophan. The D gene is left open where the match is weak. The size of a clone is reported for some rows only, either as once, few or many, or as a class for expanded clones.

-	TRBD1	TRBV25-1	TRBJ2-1	TGTGCCAGCAGTGAAAAAGGACAGGCCTCATCCTACAATGAGCAGTTCTTC	CASSEKGQASSYNEQFF
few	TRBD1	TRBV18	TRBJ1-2	TGTGCCAGCTCACCCCTAGGACAGGGTGGCTACACCTTC	CASSPLGQGGYTF
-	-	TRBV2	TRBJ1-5	TGTGCCAGCAGTGAAGGGGGCAGGGTTGGCAATCAGCCCCAGCATTTT	CASSEGGRVGNQPQHF
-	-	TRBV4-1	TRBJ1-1	TGCGCCAGCAGCCAAGAAGAGAGGGGGTCGAAGTCGAAAGCTTTCTTT	CASSQEERGSKSKAFF
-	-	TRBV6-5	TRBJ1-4	TGTGCCAGCACAGGACAGATGACTAATGAAAAACTGTTTTTT	CASTGQMTNEKLFF
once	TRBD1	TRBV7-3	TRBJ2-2	TGTGCCAGCAGCCAGGGGACAGGGGGTACCGGGGAGCTGTTTTTT	CASSQGTGGTGELFF
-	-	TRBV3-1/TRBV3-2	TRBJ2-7	TGTGCCAGCAGTTCGAGGGGGATCGGCCACGAGCAGTACTTC	CASSSRGIGHEQYF
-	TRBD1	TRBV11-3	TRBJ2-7	TGTGCCAGCAGCTTAGGACAGGGAGCGTCCGAGCAGTACTTC	CASSLGQGASEQYF
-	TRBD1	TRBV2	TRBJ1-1	TGTGCCAGCAGGACAGGGATGAACACTGAAGCTTTCTTT	CASRTGMNTEAFF
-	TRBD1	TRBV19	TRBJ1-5	TGTGCCAGTAGGGCCGGCGGGACAGGGGACCGGGCCCAGCATTTT	CASRAGGTGDRAQHF
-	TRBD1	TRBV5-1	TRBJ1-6	TGCGCCAGCAGCTACGAGGGGACAGGTAATTCACCCCTCCACTTT	CASSYEGTGNSPLHF
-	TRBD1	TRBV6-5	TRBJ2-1	TGTGCCAGCAGGGAGGACAGGGTTCACAATGAGCAGTTCTTC	CASREDRVHNEQFF
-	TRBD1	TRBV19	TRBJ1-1	TGTGCCAGTAGTGACAGGGTCACTGAAGCTTTCTTT	CASSDRVTEAFF
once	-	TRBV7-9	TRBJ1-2	TGTGCCAGCACGCCGAGTGGGGCCCAGGGATATGGCTACACCTTC	CASTPSGAQGYGYTF
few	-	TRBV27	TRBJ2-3	TGTGCCAGCAGTCAAAAGCGGGCAGATACGCAGTATTTT	CASSQKRADTQYF
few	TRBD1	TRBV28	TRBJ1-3	TGTGCCAGCAGCTTTGGTCACGGGACCCGGGACAGGGTTGGAAACACCATATATTTT	CASSFGHGTRDRVGNTIYF
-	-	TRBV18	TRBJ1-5	TGTGCCAGCTCTCCTGAATCTGCTACTCGGCCCCAGCATTTT	CASSPESATRPQHF
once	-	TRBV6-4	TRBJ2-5	TGTGCCAGCTCGCAGGGTAGCGAGACCCAGTACTTC	CASSQGSETQYF
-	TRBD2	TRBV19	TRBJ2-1	TGTGCCAGTAGTGGGGGAGCGGGAGTAAGCAATGAGCAGTTCTTC	CASSGGAGVSNEQFF
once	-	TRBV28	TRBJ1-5	TGTGCCAGCAGTTCCACAGATCAGCCCCAGCATTTT	CASSSTDQPQHF
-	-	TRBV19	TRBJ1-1	TGTGCCAGTACTTGGGGGGGCACTGAAGCTTTCTTT	CASTWGGTEAFF
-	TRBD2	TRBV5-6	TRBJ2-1	TGTGCCAGCAGCGAGGGACTAGCGGGGGAGGATGAGCAGTTCTTC	CASSEGLAGEDEQFF
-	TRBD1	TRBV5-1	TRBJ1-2	TGCGCCAGCAGCTTGGGTACCGGGACAGGAAGTTATGGCTACACCTTC	CASSLGTGTGSYGYTF
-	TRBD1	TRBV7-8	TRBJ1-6	TGTGCCAGCAGCCAAGGGACAGGGAATTTCTCACCCCTCCACTTT	CASSQGTGNFSPLHF
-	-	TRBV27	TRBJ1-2	TGTGCCAGCAGGGGCCAGCAACCGATAACTGGTGGCTACACCTTC	CASRGQQPITGGYTF
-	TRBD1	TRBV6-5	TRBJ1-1	TGTGCCAGCAGTCGGGACAGACAAGCTTTCTTT	CASSRDRQAFF
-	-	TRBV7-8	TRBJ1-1	TGTGCCAGCAGCGCCATCGAGAGGTCTGAAGCTTTCTTT	CASSAIERSEAFF
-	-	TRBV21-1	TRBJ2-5	TGTGCCAGCAGCAAAACCCCGGGGAGTCGGATAGAGACCCAGTACTTC	CASSKTPGSRIETQYF
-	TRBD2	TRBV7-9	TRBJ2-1	TGTGCCAGCAGCGTTAGCGGGAGGGCAGGCAATGAGCAGTTCTTC	CASSVSGRAGNEQFF
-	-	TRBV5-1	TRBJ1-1	TGCGCCAGCAGCTCATACAGGGATACTGAAGCTTTCTTT	CASSSYRDTEAFF
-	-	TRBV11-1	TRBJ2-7	TGTGCCAGCAGCTCTTCCCGACAGGAGTTACGAGGGCAGTACTTC	CASSSSRQELRGQYF
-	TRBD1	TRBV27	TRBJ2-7	TGTGCCAGCACAGACAGGGGGCGGCGCGAGCAGTACTTC	CASTDRGRREQYF
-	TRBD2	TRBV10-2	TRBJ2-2	TGCGCCAGCAAGGGGACTAGCGGGAGGTCCGGGGAGCTGTTTTTT	CASKGTSGRSGELFF
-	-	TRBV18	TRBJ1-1	TGTGCCAGCTCAACCGACAAGAACACTGAAGCTTTCTTT	CASSTDKNTEAFF
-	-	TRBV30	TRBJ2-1	TGTGCCTGGGGTGAGGATGAGCAGTTCTTC	CAWGEDEQFF
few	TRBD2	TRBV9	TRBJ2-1	TGTGCCAGCAGCTACTCCCCCCCTAGCGGGATCTACAATGAGCAGTTCTTC	CASSYSPPSGIYNEQFF
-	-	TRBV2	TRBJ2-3	TGTGCCAGCAGAGCGGGGACAATTAGCACAGATACGCAGTATTTT	CASRAGTISTDTQYF
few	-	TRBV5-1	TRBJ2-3	TGCGCCAGCAGCTCCAAAACAATAGTGAGGGATACGCAGTATTTT	CASSSKTIVRDTQYF
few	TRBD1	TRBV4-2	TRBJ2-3	TGTGCCAGCAGCAGACAGGGGGGGGGTACAGATACGCAGTATTTT	CASSRQGGGTDTQYF
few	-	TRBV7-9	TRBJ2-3	TGTGCCAGCAGCTTAGTTACGGGGGTCTACACAGATACGCAGTATTTT	CASSLVTGVYTDTQYF
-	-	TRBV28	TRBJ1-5	TGTGCCAGCAGGCATATAGCATTCAATCAGCCCCAGCATTTT	CASRHIAFNQPQHF
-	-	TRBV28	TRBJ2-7	TGTGCCAGCAGTTTCTTCTACGAGCAGTACTTC	CASSFFYEQYF
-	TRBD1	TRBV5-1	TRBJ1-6	TGCGCCAGCAGCCCGTCGTCGGGACAGGGTCCTCTCCCCCTCCACTTT	CASSPSSGQGPLPLHF
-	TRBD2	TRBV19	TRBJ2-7	TGTGCCAGTAGTAGGACTAGCGGAGGCTACGAGCAGTACTTC	CASSRTSGGYEQYF
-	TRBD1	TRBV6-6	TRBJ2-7	TGTGCCAGCCGAGGGACAGTCGGCTCCGAGCAGTACTTC	CASRGTVGSEQYF
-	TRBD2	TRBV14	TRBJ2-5	TGTGCCAGCAGCCCACGGGGTAGCGGGGGCCTGGGGACCCAGTACTTC	CASSPRGSGGLGTQYF
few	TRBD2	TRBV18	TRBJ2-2	TGTGCCAGCTCGTCTAGCGGGAGCACCGGGGAGCTGTTTTTT	CASSSSGSTGELFF
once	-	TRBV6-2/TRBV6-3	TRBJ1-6	TGTGCCAGCAGTTTGGGAGTCAACTATTCACCCCTCCACTTT	CASSLGVNYSPLHF
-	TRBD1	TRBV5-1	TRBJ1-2	TGCGCCAGCAGCTTGGAGCGGGGGCCCGGGACAGCTATCTTC	CASSLERGPGTAIF
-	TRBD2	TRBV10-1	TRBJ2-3	TGCGCCAGTGGGAGGGTTGCAGATACGCAGTATTTT	CASGRVADTQYF
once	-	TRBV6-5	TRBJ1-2	TGTGCCAGCAGCCAGCCCCCGGGGGGCTATGGCTACACCTTC	CASSQPPGGYGYTF
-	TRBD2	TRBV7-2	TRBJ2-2	TGTGCCAGCAGCTTCGGGAGGGCCACCGGGGAGCTGTTTTTT	CASSFGRATGELFF
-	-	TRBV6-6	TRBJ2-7	TGTGCCACCGGACGGGGGTACGAGCAGTACTTC	CATGRGYEQYF
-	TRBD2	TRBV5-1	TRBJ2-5	TGCGCCAGCAGCTGGACGTCTAGCGGACAAGAGACCCAGTACTTC	CASSWTSSGQETQYF
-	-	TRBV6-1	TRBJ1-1	TGTGCCAGCAGTGAATACCTGGGAGACACTGAAGCTTTCTTT	CASSEYLGDTEAFF
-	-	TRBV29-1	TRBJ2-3	TGCAGCGTTGAGCCGCCACAGGGACGAGGCACAGATACGCAGTATTTT	CSVEPPQGRGTDTQYF
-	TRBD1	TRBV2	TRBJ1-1	TGTGCCAGCAGTAAGGACAGGGGAGAAGCTTTCTTT	CASSKDRGEAFF
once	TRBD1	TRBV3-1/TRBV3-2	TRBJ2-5	TGTGCCAGCAGCCAAGGGTGGACAGGGGGCGATTGGCAAGAGACCCAGTACTTC	CASSQGWTGGDWQETQYF